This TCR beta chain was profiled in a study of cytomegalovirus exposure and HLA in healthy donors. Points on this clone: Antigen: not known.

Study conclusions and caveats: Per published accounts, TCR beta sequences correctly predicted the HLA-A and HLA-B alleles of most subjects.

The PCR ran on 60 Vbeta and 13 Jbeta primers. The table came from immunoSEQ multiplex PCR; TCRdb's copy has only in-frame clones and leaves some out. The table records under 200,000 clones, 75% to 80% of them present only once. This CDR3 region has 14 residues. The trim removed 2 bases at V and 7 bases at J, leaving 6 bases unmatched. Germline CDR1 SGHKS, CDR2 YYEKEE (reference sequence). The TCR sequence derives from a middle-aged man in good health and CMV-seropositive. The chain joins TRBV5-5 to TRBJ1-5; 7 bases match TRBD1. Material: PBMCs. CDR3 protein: CASSFTGDSQPQHF. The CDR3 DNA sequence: TGTGCCAGCAGCTTCACAGGGGATTCCCAGCCCCAGCATTTT.